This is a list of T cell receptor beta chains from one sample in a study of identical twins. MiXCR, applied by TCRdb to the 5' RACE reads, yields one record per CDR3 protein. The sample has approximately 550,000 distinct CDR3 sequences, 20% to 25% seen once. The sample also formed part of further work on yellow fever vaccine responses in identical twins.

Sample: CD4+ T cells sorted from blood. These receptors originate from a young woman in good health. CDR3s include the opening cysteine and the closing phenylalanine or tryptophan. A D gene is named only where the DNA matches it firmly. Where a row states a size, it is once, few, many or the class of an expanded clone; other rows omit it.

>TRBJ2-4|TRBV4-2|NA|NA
CASRRSGSDIQYF
TGTGCCAGCAGGCGCAGTGGATCGGACATTCAGTACTTC
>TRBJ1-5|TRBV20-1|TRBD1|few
CSAVPGQSNQPQHF
TGCAGTGCTGTACCGGGACAGAGCAATCAGCCCCAGCATTTT
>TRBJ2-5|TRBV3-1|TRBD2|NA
CACSPRGSRGGLTFQETQYF
TGTGCCTGCTCCCCTCGAGGGTCGCGGGGGGGCCTCACCTTCCAAGAGACCCAGTACTTC
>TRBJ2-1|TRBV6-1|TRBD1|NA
CASSGRGHSYNEQFF
TGTGCCAGCAGTGGCAGGGGGCACTCCTACAATGAGCAGTTCTTC
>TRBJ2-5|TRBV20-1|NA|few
CSARTGSVGETQYF
TGCAGTGCGAGAACCGGGTCTGTAGGGGAGACCCAGTACTTC
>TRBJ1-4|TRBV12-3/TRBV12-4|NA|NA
CASRGTNEKLFF
TGTGCCAGCAGGGGCACTAATGAAAAACTGTTTTTT
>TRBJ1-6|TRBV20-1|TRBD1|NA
CNAPDRGNSPLHF
TGCAATGCCCCCGACAGGGGCAATTCACCCCTCCACTTT
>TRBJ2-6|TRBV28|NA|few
CASSATGTGANVLTF
TGTGCCAGCAGTGCCACAGGGACTGGGGCCAACGTCCTGACTTTC
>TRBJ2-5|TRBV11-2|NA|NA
CASSSHRKETQYF
TGTGCCAGCAGCTCGCACCGTAAAGAGACCCAGTACTTC
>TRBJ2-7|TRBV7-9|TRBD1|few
CASSPGTGGVYEQYF
TGTGCCAGCAGCCCGGGGACAGGGGGAGTCTACGAGCAGTACTTC
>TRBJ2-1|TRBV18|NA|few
CASSEGLRLEQFF
TGTGCCAGCTCGGAGGGACTCAGGCTTGAGCAGTTCTTC
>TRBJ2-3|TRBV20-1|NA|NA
CSANTGITDTQYF
TGCAGTGCTAACACAGGGATCACAGATACGCAGTATTTT
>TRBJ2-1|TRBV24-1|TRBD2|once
CATSDLGRELVNEQFF
TGTGCCACCAGTGATTTAGGGCGGGAGCTAGTCAATGAGCAGTTCTTC
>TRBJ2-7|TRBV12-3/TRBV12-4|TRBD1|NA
CASSLIAGGREQYF
TGTGCCAGCAGTTTGATAGCAGGGGGCAGGGAGCAGTACTTC
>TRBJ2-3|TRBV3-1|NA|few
CASSQDLGASTDTQYF
TGTGCCAGCAGCCAAGACTTGGGGGCTAGCACAGATACGCAGTATTTT
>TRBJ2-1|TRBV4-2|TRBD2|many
CASSQDIILRLAGDGEQFF
TGTGCCAGCAGCCAAGATATTATCCTTCGACTAGCGGGAGATGGTGAGCAGTTCTTC
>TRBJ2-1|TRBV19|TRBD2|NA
CASSSSLAGNSYNEQFF
TGTGCCAGTAGTAGCTCTCTAGCGGGAAACTCCTACAATGAGCAGTTCTTC
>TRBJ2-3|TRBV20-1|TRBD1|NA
CSAIPGTGGLPDTQYF
TGCAGTGCAATCCCCGGGACAGGGGGCCTACCAGATACGCAGTATTTT
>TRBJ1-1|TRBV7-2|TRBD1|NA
CASSMTGQTEAFF
TGTGCCAGCAGCATGACAGGGCAGACTGAAGCTTTCTTT
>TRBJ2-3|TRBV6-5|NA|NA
CASSTPGDTQYF
TGTGCCAGCAGTACCCCCGGGGATACGCAGTATTTT
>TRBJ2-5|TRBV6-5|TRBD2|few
CASSSLAGVQETQYF
TGTGCCAGCAGTTCTTTAGCGGGAGTTCAAGAGACCCAGTACTTC
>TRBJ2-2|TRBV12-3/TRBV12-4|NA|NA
CASSLVGAGTGELFF
TGTGCCAGCAGTTTGGTGGGAGCGGGCACCGGGGAGCTGTTTTTT
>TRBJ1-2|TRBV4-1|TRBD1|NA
CASSQGEFTGAMGGYTF
TGCGCCAGCAGCCAAGGGGAATTTACAGGGGCGATGGGCGGCTACACCTTC
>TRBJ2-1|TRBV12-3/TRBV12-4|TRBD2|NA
CASVRGTSGGGYEQFF
TGTGCCAGCGTAAGGGGGACTAGCGGGGGAGGATATGAGCAGTTCTTC
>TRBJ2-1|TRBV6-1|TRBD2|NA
CASDRGGLAGLDEQFF
TGTGCCAGCGATAGGGGGGGACTAGCGGGATTAGATGAGCAGTTCTTC
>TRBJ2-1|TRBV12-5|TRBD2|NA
CASGLVRGLAFNEQFF
TGTGCTAGTGGTTTGGTACGGGGACTAGCATTCAATGAGCAGTTCTTC
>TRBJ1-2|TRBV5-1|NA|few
CASSFSVQEANYGYTF
TGCGCCAGCAGCTTCTCGGTCCAAGAGGCTAACTATGGCTACACCTTC
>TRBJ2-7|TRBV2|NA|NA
CASSDSGYEQYF
TGTGCCAGCAGTGATTCAGGATACGAGCAGTACTTC
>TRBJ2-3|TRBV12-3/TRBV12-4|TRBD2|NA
CASSFRGGFRTDTQYF
TGTGCCAGCAGTTTCCGCGGGGGGTTCCGCACAGATACGCAGTATTTT
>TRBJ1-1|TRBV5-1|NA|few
CASSLSLSWNTEAFF
TGCGCCAGCAGCTTGTCGCTCTCCTGGAACACTGAAGCTTTCTTT
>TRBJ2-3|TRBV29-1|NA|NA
CSVEPLSGDTQYF
TGCAGCGTTGAACCGTTGTCAGGTGATACGCAGTATTTT
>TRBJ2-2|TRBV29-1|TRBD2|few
CSTRIGGVTGELFF
TGCAGCACCAGGATTGGGGGGGTCACCGGGGAGCTGTTTTTT
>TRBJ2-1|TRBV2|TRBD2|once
CASSGGAGGEQFF
TGTGCCAGCAGTGGTGGAGCGGGAGGTGAGCAGTTCTTC
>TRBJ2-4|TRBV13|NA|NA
CASKGGWAKNIQYF
TGTGCCAGCAAGGGTGGCTGGGCCAAAAACATTCAGTACTTC
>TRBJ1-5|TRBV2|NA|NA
CASRLGSVSNQPQHF
TGTGCCAGCAGACTAGGTTCGGTCAGCAATCAGCCCCAGCATTTT
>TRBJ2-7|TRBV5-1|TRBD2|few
CASSLFSGSYEQYF
TGCGCCAGCAGCTTGTTTAGCGGGAGCTACGAGCAGTACTTC